The 31 T cell receptor beta chains listed next were all sequenced from one sample in a study of T cells after posttransplantation cyclophosphamide. Profiling relied on immunoSEQ multiplex PCR, and the TCRdb table lists in-frame clones only, not all of them. Among about 10,000 clones, approximately 98% were seen once, and the ten largest hold approximately 0.25%. The sample taken for sequencing was naive CD8+ T cells sorted from PBMCs. The receptors stem from a man between 45 and 60 years old in good health, CMV-negative, and a related stem cell transplant donor.

V is TRBV2 and J is TRBJ2-7; TRBD1 agrees at 10 bases. Germline V gene data show CDR1 as SNHLY and CDR2 as FYNNEI. Trimming at V came to 8 bases and at J to 4 bases, leaving 2 bases not matched to a gene. The CDR3 is 12 amino acids. Written as DNA, the CDR3 is TGTGCCAGCCCGGGACAGGGGTACGAGCAGTACTTC. The encoded protein is CASPGQGYEQYF.

The rearrangement links TRBV6-1 to TRBJ2-3, with D possibly being TRBD2 (6 bases). The CDR3 has 14 residues. Germline V gene data show CDR1 as MNHNS and CDR2 as SASEGT. With 6 bases removed from V and 5 bases from J, the gap between germline ends came to 15 bases. CDR3 protein: CASRTGELGDTQYF. The CDR3 DNA reads as TGTGCCAGCAGAACGGGAGAGCTTGGAGATACGCAGTATTTT.

The J gene is TRBJ2-7, the V gene TRBV7-9, with 11 bases fitting TRBD1. Germline V gives CDR1 SEHNR, CDR2 FQNEAQ (reference sequence). Losses at the gene ends were 5 bases for V and 2 bases for J; bases not matched to a gene: 2. CDR3 length equals 14 residues. The CDR3 loop reads CASSPDRGPYEQYF. DNA for the CDR3: TGTGCCAGCAGCCCGGACAGGGGGCCCTACGAGCAGTACTTC. The whole variable domain, filled in from reference TRBV7-9 and TRBJ2-7, reads DTGVSQNPRHKITKRGQNVTFRCDPISEHNRLYWYRQTLGQGPEFLTYFQNEAQLEKSRLLSDRFSAERPKGSFSTLEIQRTEQGDSAMYLCASSPDRGPYEQYFGPGTRLTVT.

The chain joins TRBV2 to TRBJ2-2, with D perhaps matching TRBD2 (5 bases). CDR1 is SNHLY, CDR2 FYNNEI, per germline. The CDR3 has 17 residues. Trimming left V 0 bases short and J 0 bases short, with 11 bases between. The DNA for the CDR3 is TGTGCCAGCAGTGAAGCTGAGGAGGTCACGAACACCGGGGAGCTGTTTTTT. Translating it yields CASSEAEEVTNTGELFF.

The rearrangement links TRBV10-3 to TRBJ2-7; a possible D gene is TRBD1 (5 bases). Trimming removed 7 bases from V and 4 bases from J, with 14 bases in between. CDR1 and CDR2 (germline): ENHRY, SYGVKD. This CDR3 is 13 amino acids long. This CDR3 reads CAINEGASYEQYF. CDR3 bases: TGTGCCATCAATGAAGGGGCGTCGTACGAGCAGTACTTC.

The genes are TRBV27 and TRBJ1-6; TRBD1 matches 8 bases. The V segment lost 6 bases and the J segment 4 bases; nucleotides outside the gene matches: 5. Germline CDR1 reads MNHEY; CDR2 reads SMNVEV (reference sequence). The CDR3 extends over 15 amino acids. The CDR3 bases are TGTGCCAGCAGCCCAGGACAGGGTTATAATTCACCCCTCCACTTT. Protein sequence: CASSPGQGYNSPLHF.

The rearrangement links TRBV4-1 to TRBJ2-3, with 7 bases identical to TRBD2. CDR3 length: 16 residues. Germline CDR1 MGHRA, CDR2 YSYEKL. V lost 4 bases and J lost 4; bases outside the gene matches: 11. This CDR3 reads CASSPSGRGGPDTQYF. CDR3 coding DNA: TGCGCCAGCAGCCCAAGTGGGAGGGGAGGTCCAGATACGCAGTATTTT.

In this sample, this clone turned up once. This chain connects TRBV9 to TRBJ2-7; 10 nucleotides align to TRBD2. Germline assignment: CDR1 SGDLS and CDR2 YYNGEE. Germline trimming cut 6 bases from V and 6 bases from J; bases unmatched to any gene: 9. This CDR3 is 14 amino acids long. This chain's CDR3 is CASNPAGGPVEQYF. CDR3 coding DNA: TGTGCCAGCAATCCAGCGGGAGGGCCTGTCGAGCAGTACTTC.

The chain uses TRBV10-3 and TRBJ1-3, with D maybe TRBD1 (5 bases). The CDR3 loop spans 14 amino acids. Germline CDR1 reads ENHRY; CDR2 reads SYGVKD. The ends were cut back, 9 bases at V and 0 bases at J, with 12 bases in the middle. The CDR3 DNA follows: TGTGCCATTTTAGACAGCAACTCTGGAAACACCATATATTTT. This encodes CAILDSNSGNTIYF.

This clone was detected only once. The chain couples TRBV2 to TRBJ2-1; TRBD2 aligns across 9 bases. Germline V gene sequence: CDR1 SNHLY, CDR2 FYNNEI. The V segment lost 8 bases and the J segment 10 bases; nucleotides outside the gene matches: 12. The CDR3 covers 14 residues. The CDR3 bases are TGTGCCAGCCGCCAGGGACTAGCCTTTGAGGAGCAGTTCTTC. Translated, it gives CASRQGLAFEEQFF.

The chain uses TRBV7-9 and TRBJ2-7; D unclear. The germline gives CDR1 SEHNR, CDR2 FQNEAQ (reference sequence). The CDR3 loop spans 16 amino acids. V was shortened by 5 bases and J by 0 bases, with 17 bases between the two germline ends. The CDR3 DNA sequence: TGTGCCAGCAGCCTAATTTTGGGCAGAGCCTCCTACGAGCAGTACTTC. It translates to CASSLILGRASYEQYF. The full variable domain, its missing parts supplied by reference TRBV7-9 and TRBJ2-7, is DTGVSQNPRHKITKRGQNVTFRCDPISEHNRLYWYRQTLGQGPEFLTYFQNEAQLEKSRLLSDRFSAERPKGSFSTLEIQRTEQGDSAMYLCASSLILGRASYEQYFGPGTRLTVT.

The chain combines TRBV6-5 with TRBJ2-1; maybe TRBD2 (7 bases). Deletions cut 0 bases from V and 4 bases from J, with 10 bases between. Germline-derived CDR1 and CDR2 are MNHEY and SVGAGI. This CDR3 region has 15 residues. This chain's CDR3 is CASSYSEGGYNEQFF. The CDR3 bases are TGTGCCAGCAGTTACTCGGAGGGGGGGTACAATGAGCAGTTCTTC.

This chain uses TRBV5-8 with TRBJ2-3, with D possibly matching TRBD2 (6 bases). Germline V CDR1 and CDR2: SGHTS, YDEGEE. The CDR3 has 15 residues. The V gene lost 1 base and the J gene lost 4 bases, with 13 bases spanning the gap. The DNA of the CDR3 is TGTGCCAGCAGCTTGATGGGGGGTGGAGCAGATACGCAGTATTTT. It encodes CASSLMGGGADTQYF.

The chain links TRBV13 to TRBJ1-5, with D hard to call. Per germline, CDR1 PRHDT and CDR2 FYEKMQ (reference sequence). Trimming removed 0 bases at V and 0 bases at J, with 6 bases between. This CDR3 has 15 residues. The CDR3, as DNA: TGTGCCAGCAGCTTAGGCCCTAATAGCAATCAGCCCCAGCATTTT. The encoded protein is CASSLGPNSNQPQHF.

The rearrangement uses TRBV7-6 and TRBJ2-3, with D uncertain. From germline, CDR1 is SGHVS and CDR2 FNYEAQ. The ends were cut back, 3 bases at V and 5 bases at J, with 12 bases in the middle. CDR3 size: 14 residues. CDR3 nucleotide sequence: TGTGCCAGCAGCTTGGGCCGGTCCCTAGATACGCAGTATTTT. It yields the protein CASSLGRSLDTQYF.

This clone was recorded once. This chain connects TRBV27 to TRBJ2-1; TRBD2 agrees at 15 bases. The J segment lost 9 bases and the V segment lost 4 bases, leaving 7 bases of the junction unmatched. This CDR3 is built from 16 residues. From germline, CDR1 is MNHEY and CDR2 SMNVEV (reference sequence). The CDR3 region has the DNA TGTGCCAGCAGTTCGCGGACTAGCGGGAGGGTCCCTGAGCAGTTCTTC. Translating gives CASSSRTSGRVPEQFF.

The chain recombines TRBV10-3 with TRBJ2-1; 9 bases map to TRBD1. Trimming removed 0 bases from V and 8 bases from J; junction bases left unmatched: 11. In germline, CDR1 is ENHRY, CDR2 SYGVKD. This CDR3 spans 17 amino acids. As DNA, the CDR3 is TGTGCCATCAGTGAGTCGAAAGGACAGGGGACTGGGCATGAGCAGTTCTTC. Translation gives CAISESKGQGTGHEQFF.

This chain connects TRBV7-8 to TRBJ2-5; the D gene is possibly TRBD1 (6 bases). The CDR3 sequence is 14 residues long. Germline-derived CDR1 and CDR2 are SGHVS and FQNEAQ. V lost 2 bases and J lost 5, with 12 bases in between. The chain's CDR3 is CASSLNRVGETQYF. The CDR3 nucleotides read TGTGCCAGCAGCTTAAACAGGGTTGGGGAGACCCAGTACTTC.

This clone came up once. This sequence joins TRBV9 and TRBJ1-1; the match to TRBD1 covers 7 bases. CDR3 size: 14 residues. With 4 bases clipped from V and 1 base from J, the junction kept 4 bases outside the gene matches. Per the germline V gene, CDR1 is SGDLS and CDR2 is YYNGEE. CDR3 amino acids: CASSQDRRNTEAFF. Here the CDR3 DNA reads TGTGCCAGCAGCCAGGACAGGAGGAACACTGAAGCTTTCTTT.

The chain has TRBV4-3 and TRBJ2-2; weak D call: TRBD1 (6 bases). The CDR3 sequence is 13 residues long. Trimming removed 4 bases from V and 6 bases from J, with 9 bases in between. The V gene's germline CDR1 is LGHNA and CDR2 YSLEER. The CDR3 coding sequence is TGCGCCAGCAGCCTGACAGGAGCCGGGGAGCTGTTTTTT. Translated: CASSLTGAGELFF.

This chain uses TRBV15 with TRBJ2-1; 8 nucleotides agree with TRBD1. CDR1 is LNHNV, CDR2 YYDKDF, per germline (reference sequence). V was clipped by 9 bases and J by 7 bases; unmatched bases: 8. CDR3 length equals 13 residues. Here the CDR3 reads CATRTGTFNEQFF. In nucleotides, the CDR3 is TGTGCCACTAGGACAGGGACCTTTAATGAGCAGTTCTTC.

This clone has a single count. The chain is built from TRBV5-6 and TRBJ2-1; 16 bases match TRBD2. Germline assignment: CDR1 SGHDT and CDR2 YYEEEE. The junction had 12 bases not matched to a gene; V was cut back by 0 bases and J by 9 bases. The CDR3 totals 19 residues. This CDR3 reads CASSLDKAGLAGGTGEQFF. For the CDR3, the DNA is TGTGCCAGCAGCTTGGATAAGGCGGGACTAGCGGGGGGGACGGGTGAGCAGTTCTTC.

CDR3 sequence reads: CASSQVGDSGYRGPGGYGYTF. In DNA form, the CDR3 reads TGCGCCAGCAGCCAAGTAGGTGATTCCGGATACAGGGGGCCCGGCGGGTATGGCTACACCTTC. This chain links TRBV4-1 with TRBJ1-2, with 9 bases identical to TRBD1. Germline V CDR1 and CDR2: MGHRA, YSYEKL. CDR3 size: 21 residues. V lost 1 base and J lost 5; bases outside the gene matches: 23.

The V and J genes are TRBV7-8 and TRBJ1-1; no clear D. Germline loops: CDR1 SGHVS, CDR2 FQNEAQ. The CDR3 extends over 14 amino acids. Trimming stripped 2 bases from V and 4 bases from J, with 11 bases between. CDR3 sequence: CASSLLGGSTEAFF. As DNA, the CDR3 is TGTGCCAGCAGCTTATTGGGAGGATCCACTGAAGCTTTCTTT.

The rearrangement joins TRBV19 to TRBJ1-2, with D unresolved. This CDR3 has 14 residues. Per the germline V gene, CDR1 is LNHDA and CDR2 is SQIVND (reference sequence). Trimming pared 7 bases from V and 7 bases from J, leaving 19 bases between. In DNA, the CDR3 is TGTGCCAGTATCCCCTCCGCCGGGGTGAGTGGCTACACCTTC. It specifies CASIPSAGVSGYTF.

This clone showed up just once. The chain links TRBV25-1 to TRBJ2-1, with 9 bases identical to TRBD1. This CDR3 is built from 18 residues. Looked up from germline, CDR1 is MGHDK and CDR2 is SYGVNS. V lost 3 bases to trimming and J lost 3 bases; unmatched junction nucleotides: 12. In nucleotides, the CDR3 is TGTGCCAGCAGTGACCCTAAGACGACAGGGGGAGACTACAATGAGCAGTTCTTC. Translated: CASSDPKTTGGDYNEQFF.

CDR3: CASSSMEGANVLTF. DNA of the CDR3: TGTGCCAGCAGCTCCATGGAGGGGGCCAACGTCCTGACTTTC. The chain carries TRBV13 and TRBJ2-6, with D unresolved. Between the trimmed V and J ends, which lost 4 bases and 4 bases, there was a span of 8 bases. Germline values: CDR1 PRHDT, CDR2 FYEKMQ (reference sequence). The CDR3 loop spans 14 amino acids.

V gene TRBV14 combines with J gene TRBJ2-1; 10 nucleotides line up with TRBD2. V gave up 3 bases and J gave up 3 bases; unmatched junction bases: 2. CDR1 and CDR2 (germline): SGHDN, FVKESK. The CDR3 runs 15 residues. CDR3: CASSQLAGVYNEQFF. DNA of the CDR3: TGTGCCAGCAGCCAGCTAGCGGGAGTCTACAATGAGCAGTTCTTC.

This clone was picked up one time. V and J are TRBV2 and TRBJ2-2; tentatively, D is TRBD1 (5 bases). The germline V gene has CDR1 SNHLY and CDR2 FYNNEI. The CDR3 loop spans 17 amino acids. Trimming removed 6 bases at V and 8 bases at J, with 25 bases between. In nucleotides, the CDR3 is TGTGCCAGCAGACTCTCCGACAGAGGCTCAAAACGTGGGGAGCTGTTTTTT. It codes for CASRLSDRGSKRGELFF.

The chain uses TRBV9 and TRBJ1-2; D is ambiguous. Germline V gene data show CDR1 as SGDLS and CDR2 as YYNGEE. The CDR3 consists of 14 residues. The V gene lost 3 bases and the J gene lost 5 bases, with 14 bases spanning the gap. The CDR3 here is CASSAPRDKYGYTF. The CDR3 DNA reads TGTGCCAGCAGCGCTCCGCGAGACAAATATGGCTACACCTTC.

This chain uses TRBV4-1 with TRBJ2-7; TRBD2 agrees at 11 bases. Germline V lookup: CDR1 MGHRA, CDR2 YSYEKL. CDR3 size: 16 residues. V lost 2 bases, J lost 3 bases, and 6 bases stayed unmatched. CDR3 loop: CASSQQTSGKGYEQYF. CDR3 sequence (DNA): TGCGCCAGCAGCCAACAGACTAGCGGGAAGGGCTACGAGCAGTACTTC.